The rows below give T cell receptor beta chains drawn from one sample of a study of blood T cells in healthy people across ages. TCRdb re-called the 5' RACE reads with MiXCR, one entry per CDR3 protein. The sample includes more than 550,000 distinct CDR3 sequences, about 20% of them seen just once. Sequencing was performed on blood. These receptors all stem from a man aged 70 or older in good health. Each CDR3 is given with its conserved first and last residue. D genes are given only for firm matches. For some rows the clone size is stated as once, few or many, or as a class when expanded; others skip it.

j_gene: TRBJ2-2; abundance: many; d_gene: TRBD1; v_gene: TRBV12-3/TRBV12-4; CDR3nt: TGTGCCAGCAGTTTGGGACAGGTGAACACCGGGGAGCTGTTTTTT; CDR3aa: CASSLGQVNTGELFF
j_gene: TRBJ2-1; abundance: .; d_gene: .; v_gene: TRBV11-2; CDR3nt: TGTGCCAGCAGCTTAAACACGGAATTTGAGCAGTTCTTC; CDR3aa: CASSLNTEFEQFF
j_gene: TRBJ1-2; abundance: .; d_gene: TRBD1; v_gene: TRBV5-1; CDR3nt: TGCGCCAGCAGCGATACCGGGACAGTCTATGGCTACACCTTC; CDR3aa: CASSDTGTVYGYTF
j_gene: TRBJ2-1; abundance: .; d_gene: TRBD2; v_gene: TRBV6-5; CDR3nt: TGTGCCAGCAGTCGGACTAGCCGCAATGAGCAGTTCTTC; CDR3aa: CASSRTSRNEQFF
j_gene: TRBJ2-1; abundance: few; d_gene: TRBD2; v_gene: TRBV2; CDR3nt: TGTGCCAGCAGTGCCAGCGGGAATCTCAATGAGCAGTTCTTC; CDR3aa: CASSASGNLNEQFF
j_gene: TRBJ2-3; abundance: few; d_gene: TRBD1; v_gene: TRBV9; CDR3nt: TGCGCCAGCAGCCGTCAACAGGGGTACACAGATACGCAGTATTTT; CDR3aa: CASSRQQGYTDTQYF
j_gene: TRBJ1-2; abundance: many; d_gene: TRBD1; v_gene: TRBV3-1; CDR3nt: TGCGCCAGCAGCCAGGGACAGGACTATGGCTACACCTTC; CDR3aa: CASSQGQDYGYTF
j_gene: TRBJ1-4; abundance: .; d_gene: .; v_gene: TRBV7-9; CDR3nt: TGTGCCAGCAGCTTAACATCGGCATACAATGAAAAACTGTTTTTT; CDR3aa: CASSLTSAYNEKLFF
j_gene: TRBJ2-7; abundance: .; d_gene: .; v_gene: TRBV3-1; CDR3nt: TGTGCCAGCAGCCAAGATCGAGCAGTTGTAAATAGCGAGCAGTACTTC; CDR3aa: CASSQDRAVVNSEQYF
j_gene: TRBJ2-1; abundance: .; d_gene: TRBD2; v_gene: TRBV20-1; CDR3nt: TGCAGTGCTAGAGATCTAGCGGGAGTGAATGAGCAGTTCTTC; CDR3aa: CSARDLAGVNEQFF
j_gene: TRBJ2-7; abundance: many; d_gene: TRBD1; v_gene: TRBV7-6; CDR3nt: TGTGCCAGCAGCTTAGGAGGGACAGGGTTCGAGCAGTACTTC; CDR3aa: CASSLGGTGFEQYF
j_gene: TRBJ2-3; abundance: few; d_gene: .; v_gene: TRBV20-1; CDR3nt: TGCAGTGCCAAATCAGGGGTACAAGATACGCAGTATTTT; CDR3aa: CSAKSGVQDTQYF
j_gene: TRBJ2-4; abundance: .; d_gene: TRBD1; v_gene: TRBV28; CDR3nt: TGTGCCAGCACTTCAGACAGGGCGGTGGGCATTCAGTACTTC; CDR3aa: CASTSDRAVGIQYF
j_gene: TRBJ1-2; abundance: .; d_gene: TRBD1; v_gene: TRBV6-6; CDR3nt: TGTGCCAGCAGTTACGGGAACACAGGGGAATATGGCTACACCTTC; CDR3aa: CASSYGNTGEYGYTF
j_gene: TRBJ2-3; abundance: .; d_gene: .; v_gene: TRBV19; CDR3nt: TGTGCCAGTAGTATAGGGAGCACCACAGATACGCAGTATTTT; CDR3aa: CASSIGSTTDTQYF
j_gene: TRBJ2-3; abundance: few; d_gene: TRBD2; v_gene: TRBV15; CDR3nt: TGTGCCACCAGCAGAGAGGTTAGCGGGCAGGATACGCAGTATTTT; CDR3aa: CATSREVSGQDTQYF
j_gene: TRBJ2-7; abundance: .; d_gene: TRBD1; v_gene: TRBV6-1; CDR3nt: TGTGCCAGCATACGGGGACAGGGTTCCTACGAGCAGTACTTC; CDR3aa: CASIRGQGSYEQYF
j_gene: TRBJ2-5; abundance: .; d_gene: .; v_gene: TRBV12-3/TRBV12-4; CDR3nt: TGTGCCAGCAGTCCGGGACTTATACAAGAGACCCGGTACTTC; CDR3aa: CASSPGLIQETRYF
j_gene: TRBJ1-5; abundance: .; d_gene: .; v_gene: TRBV27; CDR3nt: TGTGCCAGCAGCCGGTCCACAGGGTCAGATCAGCCCCAGCATTTT; CDR3aa: CASSRSTGSDQPQHF
j_gene: TRBJ2-5; abundance: .; d_gene: .; v_gene: TRBV5-1; CDR3nt: TGCGCCAGCAGCTTACAGGGAGTGGAGACCCAGTACTTC; CDR3aa: CASSLQGVETQYF
j_gene: TRBJ2-2; abundance: few; d_gene: .; v_gene: TRBV5-1; CDR3nt: TGTGCCAGCACAGGGACCGGGGAGCTGTTTTTT; CDR3aa: CASTGTGELFF
j_gene: TRBJ1-5; abundance: .; d_gene: TRBD1; v_gene: TRBV20-1; CDR3nt: TGCAGTGCCTTGGACAGGGGACAGCCCCAGCATTTT; CDR3aa: CSALDRGQPQHF
j_gene: TRBJ2-7; abundance: .; d_gene: .; v_gene: TRBV3-1; CDR3nt: TGTGCCAGCAGCCAAGTGCGGGGACCCTACGAGCAGTACTTC; CDR3aa: CASSQVRGPYEQYF
j_gene: TRBJ2-3; abundance: .; d_gene: TRBD1; v_gene: TRBV14; CDR3nt: TGTGCCAGCAGACCAAGGACAGGGGGTGGAGATACGCAGTATTTT; CDR3aa: CASRPRTGGGDTQYF
j_gene: TRBJ2-3; abundance: .; d_gene: TRBD2; v_gene: TRBV4-3; CDR3nt: TGCGCCAGCAGCCAAGATCCCCTAGCGGGAGGGCCAGTCGTCCCGCAGTATTTT; CDR3aa: CASSQDPLAGGPVVPQYF
j_gene: TRBJ2-3; abundance: .; d_gene: .; v_gene: TRBV6-2/TRBV6-3; CDR3nt: TGCGCCAGCAGTTACTCGAACCCTTTGACGCAGTATTTT; CDR3aa: CASSYSNPLTQYF
j_gene: TRBJ2-1; abundance: few; d_gene: TRBD2; v_gene: TRBV28; CDR3nt: TGTGCCAGCAGTTTATGGTCTAGCGGGGGCCACAATGAGCAGTTCTTC; CDR3aa: CASSLWSSGGHNEQFF
j_gene: TRBJ2-1; abundance: .; d_gene: TRBD2; v_gene: TRBV3-1; CDR3nt: TGTGCCAGCAGCCCTCGGGGGACTAGCGGGGGGGCCTTCAATGAGCAGTTCTTC; CDR3aa: CASSPRGTSGGAFNEQFF
j_gene: TRBJ1-4; abundance: many; d_gene: .; v_gene: TRBV5-1; CDR3nt: TGTGCCAGCAGTTCAGGTGGTTCTAATGAAAAACTGTTTTTT; CDR3aa: CASSSGGSNEKLFF
j_gene: TRBJ2-1; abundance: few; d_gene: TRBD1; v_gene: TRBV5-5; CDR3nt: TGTGCCAGCAGCACCGACCGGGACAGGGGCGATTACTACAATGAGCAGTTCTTC; CDR3aa: CASSTDRDRGDYYNEQFF
j_gene: TRBJ1-1; abundance: .; d_gene: .; v_gene: TRBV12-3/TRBV12-4; CDR3nt: TGTGCCAGCAGTTTATTAGGCCCCGGGGCTTTCTTT; CDR3aa: CASSLLGPGAFF
j_gene: TRBJ2-1; abundance: .; d_gene: .; v_gene: TRBV24-1; CDR3nt: TGTGCCACCAGTGATCCCTCGGGGGTCTCCCTCAATGAGCAGTTCTTC; CDR3aa: CATSDPSGVSLNEQFF
j_gene: TRBJ2-6; abundance: few; d_gene: .; v_gene: TRBV12-3/TRBV12-4; CDR3nt: TGTGCCAGCAGTTTAGGAGGCCGTGGGGCCAACGTCCTGACTTTC; CDR3aa: CASSLGGRGANVLTF
j_gene: TRBJ2-4; abundance: many; d_gene: TRBD1; v_gene: TRBV6-2/TRBV6-3; CDR3nt: TGTGCCAGCGCTGCCCGGGACAGAACCAATCTAGCCAAAAACATTCAGTACTTC; CDR3aa: CASAARDRTNLAKNIQYF
j_gene: TRBJ2-1; abundance: few; d_gene: TRBD1; v_gene: TRBV9; CDR3nt: TGTGCCAGCAGCGGACAGGGGGTTATAGGTGAGCAGTTCTTC; CDR3aa: CASSGQGVIGEQFF
j_gene: TRBJ1-2; abundance: .; d_gene: .; v_gene: TRBV6-2/TRBV6-3; CDR3nt: TGTGCCAGCCGCATCTCCAGCTATGGCTACACCTTC; CDR3aa: CASRISSYGYTF
j_gene: TRBJ2-2; abundance: .; d_gene: .; v_gene: TRBV7-2; CDR3nt: TGTGCCAGCAGCTTACTTAACACGAACACCGGGGAGCTGTTTTTT; CDR3aa: CASSLLNTNTGELFF
j_gene: TRBJ2-3; abundance: few; d_gene: .; v_gene: TRBV12-5; CDR3nt: TGTGCTAGTGGTTTGGTGACCAGCACAGATACGCAGTATTTT; CDR3aa: CASGLVTSTDTQYF
j_gene: TRBJ1-4; abundance: few; d_gene: TRBD1; v_gene: TRBV7-8; CDR3nt: TGTGCCAGCAGCTTCCGGGACAGGGAAGGAAAACTGTTTTTT; CDR3aa: CASSFRDREGKLFF
j_gene: TRBJ2-3; abundance: few; d_gene: TRBD2; v_gene: TRBV12-3/TRBV12-4; CDR3nt: TGTGCCAGCAGTCCCGGGGGCTTTAGCGGGAGTGGTGAAGATACGCAGTATTTT; CDR3aa: CASSPGGFSGSGEDTQYF
j_gene: TRBJ2-4; abundance: .; d_gene: .; v_gene: TRBV11-2; CDR3nt: TGTGCCAGCAGCTTGGACCTCTTTAAGGTGGACATTCAGTACTTC; CDR3aa: CASSLDLFKVDIQYF
j_gene: TRBJ2-3; abundance: few; d_gene: .; v_gene: TRBV5-1; CDR3nt: TGCGCCAGCGGCTTCGGAAGGGGTCCAACAGATACGCAGTATTTT; CDR3aa: CASGFGRGPTDTQYF
j_gene: TRBJ1-5; abundance: .; d_gene: .; v_gene: TRBV19; CDR3nt: TGTGCCAGTAGTATAGTTTCTCAACCGCCCCAGCCCCAGCATTTT; CDR3aa: CASSIVSQPPQPQHF
j_gene: TRBJ2-5; abundance: .; d_gene: .; v_gene: TRBV11-2; CDR3nt: TGTGCCAGCAGCTTAGTAGGTGGGGTAGCATTTATGTTCTTC; CDR3aa: CASSLVGGVAFMFF
j_gene: TRBJ2-1; abundance: .; d_gene: .; v_gene: TRBV5-1; CDR3nt: TGCGCCAGCAGCTGGGGTGGGACCGGCAATATCCCCATCTCCTACAATGAGCAGTTCTTC; CDR3aa: CASSWGGTGNIPISYNEQFF
j_gene: TRBJ1-1; abundance: .; d_gene: .; v_gene: TRBV30; CDR3nt: TGTGCCTGGGGGACAATGAACACTGAAGCTTTCTTT; CDR3aa: CAWGTMNTEAFF